A single sample gave rise to the 28 T cell receptor beta chains below, sequenced in a study of blood T cell repertoires in COVID-19. This table comes from immunoSEQ multiplex PCR, and its TCRdb copy is limited to in-frame clones, with some not included. The table lists hundreds of thousands of clones, around nine tenths of them singletons, with 6.2% in the top ten. Sequencing was carried out using peripheral blood. The receptor set was obtained from a man in his sixties who had recovered from COVID-19.

This sequence joins TRBV7-2 and TRBJ1-5, with 9 positions matching TRBD1. CDR3 length: 16 amino acids. Germline CDR1 and CDR2: SGHTA and FQGNSA. V lost 1 base to trimming and J lost 7 bases; unmatched junction nucleotides: 8. This CDR3 is CASSLGLQGARQPQHF. CDR3 DNA sequence: TGTGCCAGCAGCTTAGGGCTACAGGGGGCCCGCCAGCCCCAGCATTTT.

The V call is TRBV5-1, the J call TRBJ1-2; no clear D gene. V gave up 4 bases and J gave up 8 bases, with 21 bases separating them. This CDR3 contains 15 residues. Per the germline V gene, CDR1 is SGHRS and CDR2 is YFSETQ. CDR3 amino acids: CASSPAPGGPDGYTF. For the CDR3, the DNA is TGCGCCAGCAGCCCGGCCCCGGGAGGCCCCGACGGCTACACCTTC. Supplemented by reference TRBV5-1 and TRBJ1-2, the full variable domain reads KAGVTQTPRYLIKTRGQQVTLSCSPISGHRSVSWYQQTPGQGLQFLFEYFSETQRNKGNFPGRFSGRQFSNSRSEMNVSTLELGDSALYLCASSPAPGGPDGYTFGSGTRLTVV.

The J gene is TRBJ2-2, the V gene TRBV6-5; the D gene is possibly TRBD2 (6 bases). Germline V gene sequence: CDR1 MNHEY, CDR2 SVGAGI. CDR3 length equals 16 residues. The V and J ends lost 0 bases and 6 bases respectively, with 14 bases between them. The CDR3 reads CASSYSMGTQAGELFF. CDR3 bases: TGTGCCAGCAGTTACTCGATGGGGACTCAGGCCGGGGAGCTGTTTTTT.

The chain couples TRBV28 to TRBJ2-5; D is unclear. Germline lookup yields CDR1 MDHEN and CDR2 SYDVKM. The CDR3 totals 11 residues. V lost 5 bases to trimming and J lost 4 bases, with 5 bases between them. CDR3 nucleotides: TGTGCCAGCAGTCTCCGAGAGACCCAGTACTTC. Translation: CASSLRETQYF.

The chain links TRBV5-1 to TRBJ2-2, with TRBD1 identical over 8 bases. Germline loops: CDR1 SGHRS, CDR2 YFSETQ. The CDR3 has 17 amino acids. J gave up 1 base and V 4 bases, and 9 bases lay outside the gene matches. The chain's CDR3 is CASSRSSGQVNTGELFF. DNA of the CDR3: TGCGCCAGCAGCCGCTCCTCGGGACAGGTGAACACCGGGGAGCTGTTTTTT.

The chain is built from TRBV9 and TRBJ1-2; TRBD1 matches at 10 bases. Germline V gene data show CDR1 as SGDLS and CDR2 as YYNGEE. The CDR3 spans 15 residues. V shed 4 bases and J 6 bases; nucleotides not matched to a gene: 9. Here the CDR3 reads CASSPRQGATDGYTF. The CDR3 DNA is TGTGCCAGCAGCCCGCGACAGGGGGCAACGGATGGCTACACCTTC.

CDR3 loop: CASSLGGIADTQYF. Here the CDR3 DNA reads TGTGCCAGCAGTTTGGGCGGGATAGCAGATACGCAGTATTTT. V usage is TRBV28 and J usage is TRBJ2-3; weak D call: TRBD2 (6 bases). Germline CDR1 and CDR2: MDHEN and SYDVKM. CDR3 length equals 14 residues. V lost 3 bases, J lost 4 bases, and 11 bases lay in between.

The chain combines TRBV9 with TRBJ1-1; possibly TRBD1 for D (5 bases). Germline CDR1 and CDR2: SGDLS and YYNGEE. V shed 5 bases and J shed 1 base, with 6 bases lying between them. CDR3 length: 12 residues. The CDR3 region has the DNA TGTGCCAGCAGTACAGGGAACACTGAAGCTTTCTTT. Translating it yields CASSTGNTEAFF.

The chain joins TRBV30 to TRBJ2-5; TRBD2 matches at 10 bases. There are 14 residues in the CDR3. Per the germline V gene, CDR1 is GTSNPN and CDR2 is SVGIG (reference sequence). The V gene end was trimmed by 5 bases and the J gene end by 3 bases; junction bases not matched to a gene: 6. In DNA form, the CDR3 reads TGTGCCTGGGGTAGCGGGGGGTTTAAAGAGACCCAGTACTTC. Translation gives CAWGSGGFKETQYF.

V is TRBV28 and J is TRBJ1-4, with a possible D match to TRBD1 (5 bases). The V end was cut by 8 bases, the J end by 7 bases, with 14 bases between. CDR3 length: 13 residues. In germline, CDR1 is MDHEN, CDR2 SYDVKM. The CDR3 sequence is CASYRRGVEKLFF. In DNA form, the CDR3 reads TGTGCCAGCTACAGGCGGGGGGTTGAAAAACTGTTTTTT.

J is TRBJ2-3 and V is TRBV7-2; TRBD2 matches at 10 bases. V lost 3 bases and J lost 6; bases outside the gene matches: 9. Looked up from germline, CDR1 is SGHTA and CDR2 is FQGNSA. The CDR3 consists of 16 residues. CDR3 DNA sequence: TGTGCCAGCAGCTTGATGAGCGGGGGGGCCGCGGATACGCAGTATTTT. This codes for CASSLMSGGAADTQYF.

The V call is TRBV27, the J call TRBJ1-4; possibly TRBD1 for D (5 bases). V dropped 3 bases and J dropped 7 bases, with 9 bases sitting between them. The CDR3 sequence is 13 residues long. Germline V CDR1 and CDR2: MNHEY, SMNVEV (reference sequence). CDR3 bases: TGTGCCAGCAGTTTGGGGGGGGGTGAAAAACTGTTTTTT. Its translation: CASSLGGGEKLFF.

The CDR3 nucleotides are TGCGCCAGCAGCTATAGAACAGGGGAGAATGAGCAGTTCTTC. This sequence encodes CASSYRTGENEQFF. The chain recombines TRBV5-1 with TRBJ2-1; 7 nucleotides line up with TRBD1. The J segment lost 7 bases and the V segment lost 3 bases, leaving 7 bases of the junction unmatched. The CDR3 runs 14 residues. Germline values: CDR1 SGHRS, CDR2 YFSETQ.

The V and J genes are TRBV7-2 and TRBJ2-7, with D maybe TRBD2 (6 bases). V was cut by 8 bases and J by 6 bases, with 17 bases left in between. The CDR3 is made up of 13 amino acids. Per germline, CDR1 SGHTA and CDR2 FQGNSA. The CDR3 DNA sequence: TGTGCCAGCGTCGGCTTACTAGCTGGCGAGCAGTACTTC. It encodes CASVGLLAGEQYF.

The CDR3 coding sequence is TGTGCCAGCAGCTCCACTGCCTTTGGCTACACCTTC. Translation: CASSSTAFGYTF. The genes are TRBV7-3 and TRBJ1-2; D gene ambiguous. CDR1 and CDR2 from the germline V gene are SGHTA and FQGTGA. Trimming pared 4 bases from V and 7 bases from J, leaving 10 bases between. The CDR3 runs 12 residues.

The chain joins TRBV6-6 to TRBJ2-7; TRBD2 agrees at 8 bases. Germline CDR1 and CDR2: MNHNY and SVGAGI (reference sequence). The ends lost 6 bases at V and 5 bases at J; junction bases unmatched: 27. The CDR3 length is 20 residues. CDR3 coding DNA: TGTGCCAGCAGCCCCTCCAGACTAGCGCCGAACGAGAGGGGGGACCACGAGCAGTACTTC. Its protein is CASSPSRLAPNERGDHEQYF.

This clone was observed at least ten times. V and J are TRBV3-1 (or the pseudogene TRBV3-2) and TRBJ1-2; no clear D gene. The V end lost 0 bases, the J end lost 3 bases, and 8 bases lay between the germline ends. Germline V lookup: CDR1 LGHDT, CDR2 YNNKEL (reference sequence). CDR3 length: 14 residues. This CDR3 is CASSQDSEYYGYTF. The CDR3 DNA follows: TGTGCCAGCAGCCAAGATTCCGAGTACTATGGCTACACCTTC.

V and J are TRBV7-9 and TRBJ2-7; a weak D match, TRBD2 (5 bases). V was trimmed by 2 bases and J by 2 bases, leaving 16 bases between them. Germline assignment: CDR1 SEHNR and CDR2 FQNEAQ (reference sequence). There are 16 residues in the CDR3. CDR3 sequence: CASSLRVQLGAYEQYF. CDR3 nucleotides: TGTGCCAGCAGCTTAAGGGTACAGTTGGGAGCCTACGAGCAGTACTTC.

The chain uses TRBV9 and TRBJ1-3; 10 nucleotides line up with TRBD1. This CDR3 comprises 15 residues. The J segment lost 8 bases and the V segment lost 4 bases, leaving 9 bases of the junction unmatched. Germline-derived CDR1 and CDR2 are SGDLS and YYNGEE. DNA for the CDR3: TGTGCCAGCAGCCCCCCAGGGGACAGGGGACACACCATATATTTT. Residues: CASSPPGDRGHTIYF.

The V gene is TRBV6-2 or TRBV6-3, the J gene TRBJ1-6; perhaps TRBD1 as D (5 bases). Germline CDR1 MNHEY, CDR2 SVGEGT. Trimming left V 2 bases short and J 6 bases short, with 14 bases between. The CDR3 contains 16 residues. CDR3 DNA: TGTGCCAGCAGTTACGTCGGGGGTAGGGGTAATTCACCCCTCCACTTT. Protein product: CASSYVGGRGNSPLHF.

The CDR3 loop reads CASSGGRASYNEQFF. The DNA for the CDR3 is TGTGCCAGCAGCGGCGGGAGGGCTTCCTACAATGAGCAGTTCTTC. J is TRBJ2-1 and V is TRBV5-4, with 9 bases identical to TRBD2. In germline, CDR1 is SGHNT, CDR2 YYREEE (reference sequence). Germline trimming cut 4 bases from V and 1 base from J; bases unmatched to any gene: 3. The CDR3 runs 15 residues. Supplemented by reference TRBV5-4 and TRBJ2-1, the full variable domain reads ETGVTQSPTHLIKTRGQQVTLRCSSQSGHNTVSWYQQALGQGPQFIFQYYREEENGRGNFPPRFSGLQFPNYSSELNVNALELDDSALYLCASSGGRASYNEQFFGPGTRLTVL.

V is TRBV18 and J is TRBJ1-5; 9 nucleotides line up with TRBD1. CDR1 and CDR2 from the germline V gene are KGHSH and LQKENI. The length of the CDR3 is 14 residues. The V gene end was trimmed by 6 bases and the J gene end by 4 bases; junction bases not matched to a gene: 4. This chain's CDR3 is CASSPGTGNQPQHF. The CDR3 nucleotides read TGTGCCAGCTCGCCCGGGACAGGGAATCAGCCCCAGCATTTT.

This chain connects TRBV10-3 to TRBJ2-3; D may be TRBD2 (7 bases). Trimming pared 6 bases from V and 0 bases from J, leaving 19 bases between. The CDR3 loop spans 17 amino acids. Germline V gene sequence: CDR1 ENHRY, CDR2 SYGVKD. Here the CDR3 DNA reads TGTGCCATCAGCCCTCTTCCGGGGGGCACTAGCACAGATACGCAGTATTTT. As protein: CAISPLPGGTSTDTQYF.

This sequence joins TRBV25-1 and TRBJ2-1, with D perhaps matching TRBD1 (6 bases). CDR3 size: 14 residues. Trimming removed 5 bases from V and 4 bases from J, with 12 bases in between. Germline V gives CDR1 MGHDK, CDR2 SYGVNS. CDR3 in DNA: TGTGCCAGCAGTAATATAAGGGGGTACAATGAGCAGTTCTTC. It encodes CASSNIRGYNEQFF.

In nucleotides, the CDR3 is TGCGCCAGCAGCTTGGGTACGACGGGCGAGCAGTACTTC. This translates into CASSLGTTGEQYF. The V gene is TRBV5-1, the J gene TRBJ2-7; D remains unclear. V was shortened by 0 bases and J by 6 bases, with 10 bases between the two germline ends. The CDR3 runs 13 residues. Germline-derived CDR1 and CDR2 are SGHRS and YFSETQ.

This chain links TRBV9 with TRBJ1-1, with D perhaps matching TRBD1 (5 bases). V lost 0 bases to trimming and J lost 3 bases, with 12 bases between them. The CDR3 is 15 amino acids. The germline V gene has CDR1 SGDLS and CDR2 YYNGEE. CDR3 sequence: CASSVVGGRDTEAFF. The CDR3 DNA reads TGTGCCAGCAGCGTAGTCGGGGGGAGGGACACTGAAGCTTTCTTT. Looking up the rest from reference TRBV9 and TRBJ1-1 gives the full variable domain: DSGVTQTPKHLITATGQRVTLRCSPRSGDLSVYWYQQSLDQGLQFLIQYYNGEERAKGNILERFSAQQFPDLHSELNLSSLELGDSALYFCASSVVGGRDTEAFFGQGTRLTVV.

The V call is TRBV4-3, the J call TRBJ1-4; no reliable D call. Trimming removed 0 bases from V and 7 bases from J, with 15 bases in between. Germline lookup yields CDR1 LGHNA and CDR2 YSLEER. The CDR3 is 16 amino acids. The CDR3, as DNA: TGCGCCAGCAGCCAAGAAGGCGGGTCGACCCCTGAAAAACTGTTTTTT. Amino acids: CASSQEGGSTPEKLFF.

The chain couples TRBV6-5 to TRBJ1-6; D is possibly TRBD1 (6 bases). CDR1 is MNHEY and CDR2 is SVGAGI in the germline V gene. The CDR3 has 15 residues. V gave up 5 bases and J gave up 9 bases, with 17 bases separating them. In DNA form, the CDR3 reads TGTGCCAGCAGTACCGGACAGAGCGAGGGTTCACCCCTCCACTTT. Its protein product is CASSTGQSEGSPLHF.